These 28 T cell receptor beta chains share one sample of origin, sequenced in a study of CD8 T cell repertoires and HIV-1 epitope variants. Clones were sequenced by immunoSEQ multiplex PCR, and TCRdb holds only the in-frame ones, with some missing. In the table there are under 6,000 clones, approximately 70% of which are singletons. Their antigen targets remain unknown. The source material was cultured CD8+ T cells derived from PBMCs. Every receptor here comes from a male donor with HIV.

This chain links TRBV28 with TRBJ2-3; D gene unclear. V was cut by 2 bases and J by 2 bases, with 5 bases left in between. The CDR3 length is 13 residues. The V gene's germline CDR1 is MDHEN and CDR2 SYDVKM. In DNA, the CDR3 is TGTGCCAGCAGTTTAATTCACACAGATACGCAGTATTTT. Translation: CASSLIHTDTQYF.

This sequence joins TRBV28 and TRBJ1-3, with D unclear. Trimming left V 10 bases short and J 1 base short, with 8 bases between. The CDR3 length is 12 residues. CDR1 MDHEN and CDR2 SYDVKM come from the germline V gene. The chain's CDR3 is CANDNSGNTIYF. As DNA, the CDR3 is TGTGCCAACGACAATTCTGGAAACACCATATATTTT.

The rearrangement uses TRBV13 and TRBJ2-7, with 7 bases identical to TRBD2. The length of the CDR3 is 14 residues. Per germline, CDR1 PRHDT and CDR2 FYEKMQ (reference sequence). The J segment lost 3 bases and the V segment lost 5 bases, leaving 7 bases of the junction unmatched. CDR3 coding DNA: TGTGCCAGCAGCAACCTGACTAGCAACTACGAGCAGTACTTC. As protein: CASSNLTSNYEQYF.

As DNA, the CDR3 is TGTGCCAGCAGTCTCCTAAGACAGGAAAATCAGCCCCAGCATTTT. Protein: CASSLLRQENQPQHF. This chain uses TRBV2 with TRBJ1-5, with TRBD1 as a possible D gene (6 bases). Trimming removed 5 bases from V and 4 bases from J, with 15 bases in between. The CDR3 spans 15 residues. Germline loops: CDR1 SNHLY, CDR2 FYNNEI.

V and J are TRBV2 and TRBJ2-7; possible D gene TRBD2, 5 bases. This CDR3 region has 13 residues. Germline V lookup: CDR1 SNHLY, CDR2 FYNNEI. Trimming pared 7 bases from V and 3 bases from J, leaving 13 bases between. This chain's CDR3 is CASTIPEVYEQYF. The CDR3 DNA reads TGTGCCAGCACTATACCGGAGGTCTACGAGCAGTACTTC. Full variable domain (outside the CDR3, taken from reference TRBV2 and TRBJ2-7): EPEVTQTPSHQVTQMGQEVILRCVPISNHLYFYWYRQILGQKVEFLVSFYNNEISEKSEIFDDQFSVERPDGSNFTLKIRSTKLEDSAMYFCASTIPEVYEQYFGPGTRLTVT.

This chain links TRBV4-3 with TRBJ1-4; TRBD1 agrees at 8 bases. CDR1 is LGHNA, CDR2 YSLEER, per germline. The CDR3 contains 15 residues. V shed 3 bases and J 8 bases; nucleotides not matched to a gene: 8. This chain's CDR3 is CASSQAGGAEEKLFF. The CDR3 DNA reads as TGCGCCAGCAGCCAGGCAGGGGGCGCCGAGGAAAAACTGTTTTTT.

This rearrangement joins TRBV9 to TRBJ2-5; 8 nucleotides match TRBD1. The germline gives CDR1 SGDLS, CDR2 YYNGEE. Trimming took 0 bases from V and 5 from J; bases not matched to a gene: 6. The CDR3 length is 15 residues. In DNA form, the CDR3 reads TGTGCCAGCAGCGTAGGGCAGGGGGCGTGGGAGACCCAGTACTTC. Translation gives CASSVGQGAWETQYF.

The genes are TRBV27 and TRBJ2-7, with 10 bases that match TRBD1. The CDR3 totals 14 residues. Germline values: CDR1 MNHEY, CDR2 SMNVEV (reference sequence). Trimming took 8 bases from V and 2 from J; bases not matched to a gene: 6. The CDR3 reads CASGTGTGAYEQYF. Here the CDR3 DNA reads TGTGCCAGCGGAACCGGGACAGGGGCCTACGAGCAGTACTTC.

The chain has TRBV11-3 and TRBJ2-1, with D maybe TRBD2 (6 bases). V lost 3 bases to trimming and J lost 6 bases, with 9 bases between them. Germline lookup yields CDR1 SGHNT and CDR2 YENEEA. The CDR3 totals 13 residues. This chain's CDR3 is CASSFEGGNEQFF. DNA of the CDR3: TGTGCCAGCAGCTTTGAGGGAGGCAATGAGCAGTTCTTC.

The gene calls are TRBV7-9 and TRBJ1-1; D not certain. The CDR3 consists of 13 residues. V was clipped by 6 bases and J by 1 base, with 9 bases between them. Germline V gene lookup returns CDR1 SEHNR and CDR2 FQNEAQ (reference sequence). CDR3 amino acids: CASRDSGNTEAFF. CDR3 bases: TGTGCCAGCAGGGACTCAGGGAACACTGAAGCTTTCTTT. The full variable domain, its missing parts supplied by reference TRBV7-9 and TRBJ1-1, is DTGVSQNPRHKITKRGQNVTFRCDPISEHNRLYWYRQTLGQGPEFLTYFQNEAQLEKSRLLSDRFSAERPKGSFSTLEIQRTEQGDSAMYLCASRDSGNTEAFFGQGTRLTVV.

V is TRBV7-7 and J is TRBJ2-7; possible D gene TRBD1, 6 bases. Trimming removed 5 bases at V and 1 base at J, with 9 bases between. Per germline, CDR1 SSHAT and CDR2 FNYEAQ (reference sequence). This CDR3 has 13 residues. The CDR3 spells CASSPDSSYEQYF. The CDR3 bases are TGTGCCAGCAGCCCGGACAGTTCCTACGAGCAGTACTTC.

The V and J genes are TRBV28 and TRBJ2-5, with 8 bases that match TRBD1. CDR1 and CDR2 from the germline V gene are MDHEN and SYDVKM. The ends lost 4 bases at V and 0 bases at J; junction bases unmatched: 4. The CDR3 loop spans 15 amino acids. CDR3 region: CASSSKDRDQETQYF. CDR3 DNA: TGTGCCAGCAGTTCGAAGGACAGGGACCAAGAGACCCAGTACTTC.

J is TRBJ2-5 and V is TRBV5-6; 7 bases line up with TRBD1. The germline gives CDR1 SGHDT, CDR2 YYEEEE. The CDR3 runs to 13 residues. The V segment lost 0 bases and the J segment 4 bases; nucleotides outside the gene matches: 0. The CDR3 bases are TGTGCCAGCAGCTTGGGACAGGGAGAGACCCAGTACTTC. Protein product: CASSLGQGETQYF.

This sequence joins TRBV28 and TRBJ2-4; 10 positions match TRBD1. V gave up 8 bases and J gave up 4 bases; unmatched junction bases: 8. Germline V gene data show CDR1 as MDHEN and CDR2 as SYDVKM. The CDR3 is 15 amino acids. The CDR3 loop reads CASASGTGDKNIQYF. For the CDR3, the DNA is TGTGCCAGCGCGTCCGGGACAGGGGATAAAAACATTCAGTACTTC. The full variable domain, in which reference TRBV28 and TRBJ2-4 provide the parts outside the CDR3, is DVKVTQSSRYLVKRTGEKVFLECVQDMDHENMFWYRQDPGLGLRLIYFSYDVKMKEKGDIPEGYSVSREKKERFSLILESASTNQTSMYLCASASGTGDKNIQYFGAGTRLSVL.

The CDR3 sequence is CASTVPGTGGVYEQYF. CDR3 in DNA: TGTGCCAGCACTGTTCCGGGGACAGGGGGCGTCTACGAGCAGTACTTC. The J gene is TRBJ2-7, the V gene TRBV28, with 12 bases fitting TRBD1. The CDR3 is 16 residues long. Per the germline V gene, CDR1 is MDHEN and CDR2 is SYDVKM. V lost 7 bases to trimming and J lost 3 bases; unmatched junction nucleotides: 10.

The chain employs TRBV6-5 and TRBJ1-1, with D possibly being TRBD1 (6 bases). The CDR3 extends over 15 amino acids. CDR1 and CDR2 from the germline V gene are MNHEY and SVGAGI. Trimming took off 7 bases at V and 1 base at J, with 16 bases between the two ends. The CDR3 protein is CASIEGGAANTEAFF. The CDR3 coding sequence is TGTGCCAGCATCGAGGGGGGGGCGGCGAACACTGAAGCTTTCTTT.

The chain carries TRBV10-3 and TRBJ2-1; D remains ambiguous. Germline V lookup: CDR1 ENHRY, CDR2 SYGVKD. This CDR3 contains 13 residues. V was shortened by 7 bases and J by 11 bases, with 18 bases between the two germline ends. In nucleotides, the CDR3 is TGTGCCATCATGGATGACCAGAGCCTCAAGCAGTTCTTC. Amino acid sequence: CAIMDDQSLKQFF.

The chain is built from TRBV10-3 and TRBJ2-5; 11 nucleotides agree with TRBD1. The CDR3 is 16 residues long. Germline assignment: CDR1 ENHRY and CDR2 SYGVKD. Losses at the gene ends were 3 bases for V and 5 bases for J; bases not matched to a gene: 8. The CDR3 DNA follows: TGTGCCATCAGTGACCCCGGACAGGGGGCCGGGGAGACCCAGTACTTC. Translating gives CAISDPGQGAGETQYF.

The chain carries TRBV11-3 and TRBJ1-3; D gene ambiguous. Germline CDR1 reads SGHNT; CDR2 reads YENEEA. V dropped 0 bases and J dropped 0 bases, with 6 bases sitting between them. The CDR3 covers 15 residues. CDR3: CASSLDGNSGNTIYF. The DNA for the CDR3 is TGTGCCAGCAGCTTAGACGGTAACTCTGGAAACACCATATATTTT.

The chain uses TRBV13 and TRBJ2-1; a possible D gene is TRBD2 (6 bases). CDR3 length equals 14 residues. Germline V lookup: CDR1 PRHDT, CDR2 FYEKMQ (reference sequence). Trimming took off 0 bases at V and 10 bases at J, with 13 bases between the two ends. CDR3 in amino acids: CASSLGPEGREQFF. The DNA of the CDR3 is TGTGCCAGCAGCTTAGGCCCGGAGGGACGGGAGCAGTTCTTC.

This clone has just one count. The genes are TRBV27 and TRBJ1-2, with 7 bases matching TRBD1. The V segment lost 5 bases and the J segment 10 bases; nucleotides outside the gene matches: 13. CDR1 MNHEY and CDR2 SMNVEV come from the germline V gene (reference sequence). This CDR3 region has 14 residues. The CDR3 loop is CASSPGGTADFYTF. The CDR3 DNA is TGTGCCAGCAGTCCCGGGGGGACAGCCGACTTCTACACCTTC.

This clone was detected only a few times. The V call is TRBV5-1, the J call TRBJ1-2; unclear D gene. Trimming shortened V by 4 bases and J by 6 bases, and 19 bases separated the two germline ends. In germline, CDR1 is SGHRS, CDR2 YFSETQ. The CDR3 covers 15 residues. CDR3 DNA sequence: TGCGCCAGCAGCATGAAGGGCCCATCGAGCAATGGCTACACCTTC. The encoded protein is CASSMKGPSSNGYTF. The entire variable domain, with the rest obtained from reference TRBV5-1 and TRBJ1-2, is as follows: KAGVTQTPRYLIKTRGQQVTLSCSPISGHRSVSWYQQTPGQGLQFLFEYFSETQRNKGNFPGRFSGRQFSNSRSEMNVSTLELGDSALYLCASSMKGPSSNGYTFGSGTRLTVV.

This clone is judged medium-sized (0.01 to 0.1%). J is TRBJ2-7 and V is TRBV2, with a weak D call TRBD1 (6 bases). V was trimmed by 6 bases and J by 5 bases, leaving 14 bases between them. Germline V gives CDR1 SNHLY, CDR2 FYNNEI. The CDR3 consists of 13 residues. The CDR3 protein is CASRGTPYNEQYF. The CDR3 DNA reads as TGTGCCAGCAGAGGGACACCCTATAACGAGCAGTACTTC. Variable domain in full (rest from reference TRBV2 and TRBJ2-7): EPEVTQTPSHQVTQMGQEVILRCVPISNHLYFYWYRQILGQKVEFLVSFYNNEISEKSEIFDDQFSVERPDGSNFTLKIRSTKLEDSAMYFCASRGTPYNEQYFGPGTRLTVT.

The V and J genes are TRBV6-1 and TRBJ2-7; 9 nucleotides line up with TRBD2. CDR3 length: 15 amino acids. From germline, CDR1 is MNHNS and CDR2 SASEGT. Losses at the gene ends were 0 bases for V and 4 bases for J; bases not matched to a gene: 4. CDR3 in DNA: TGTGCCAGCAGTGAAGCTAGCGGGAGAGCTTACGAGCAGTACTTC. Translating it yields CASSEASGRAYEQYF.

The V call is TRBV27, the J call TRBJ2-4; D call uncertain. V was pared by 6 bases and J by 0 bases, with 15 bases between. In germline, CDR1 is MNHEY, CDR2 SMNVEV (reference sequence). The CDR3 consists of 16 residues. The CDR3 loop is CASSSFVHIAKNIQYF. The CDR3 region has the DNA TGTGCCAGCAGCTCCTTTGTCCACATAGCCAAAAACATTCAGTACTTC.

The chain links TRBV5-8 to TRBJ1-2; TRBD1 aligns across 7 bases. V lost 4 bases, J lost 3 bases, and 9 bases stayed unmatched. Germline CDR1 is SGHTS and CDR2 is YDEGEE. There are 15 residues in the CDR3. CDR3 sequence: CASSAGTASHYGYTF. The CDR3 bases are TGTGCCAGCAGCGCCGGGACAGCATCACACTATGGCTACACCTTC.

The chain employs TRBV6-6 and TRBJ2-7; 8 nucleotides align to TRBD2. This CDR3 is 12 amino acids long. After removal of 6 bases from V and 6 bases from J, the junction contained 4 bases not matched to a gene. The germline gives CDR1 MNHNY, CDR2 SVGAGI (reference sequence). The CDR3 DNA is TGTGCCAGCAGCCCGGGGGGGGGCGAGCAGTACTTC. Translated: CASSPGGGEQYF.

By its share, this clone is medium-sized. The rearrangement uses TRBV5-4 and TRBJ1-5, with a tentative D call TRBD1 (6 bases). The CDR3 spans 14 residues. CDR1 SGHNT and CDR2 YYREEE come from the germline V gene (reference sequence). Trimming stripped 3 bases from V and 1 base from J, with 8 bases between. CDR3: CASSYGQSNQPQHF. CDR3 in DNA: TGTGCCAGCAGCTATGGACAGAGCAATCAGCCCCAGCATTTT.